Listed here are 9 T cell receptor beta chains from one sample, sequenced in a study of control samples from healthy donors and cancer patients. This table comes from immunoSEQ multiplex PCR, and its TCRdb copy is limited to in-frame clones, with some not included. This sample has about 44,000 clones, with roughly 86% found just once. The sample comprised PBMCs. The origin of the receptors is a woman between 55 and 75 years old with lung cancer.

The gene calls are TRBV7-6 and TRBJ2-7; D could derive from TRBD1 or TRBD2 (5 bases each). This CDR3 comprises 15 residues. V was shortened by 5 bases and J by 5 bases, with 19 bases between the two germline ends. Germline loops: CDR1 SGHVS, CDR2 FNYEAQ. Here the CDR3 DNA reads TGTGCCAGCAGCCTTACCGGGACCCCGGTCGACGAGCAGTACTTC. It translates to CASSLTGTPVDEQYF.

The V call is TRBV9, the J call TRBJ2-1; possibly TRBD1 for D (5 bases). Germline V gene sequence: CDR1 SGDLS, CDR2 YYNGEE. This CDR3 is 15 amino acids long. V was cut by 5 bases and J by 4 bases, with 16 bases left in between. In DNA, the CDR3 is TGTGCCAGCAGTCGAAAGGACACCTTGTACAATGAGCAGTTCTTC. Amino acids: CASSRKDTLYNEQFF.

This clone was detected once. CDR3 sequence (DNA): TGTGCCACCAGCCCAGACAGTGTTATCTACGAGCAGTACTTC. This gives the protein CATSPDSVIYEQYF. The chain combines TRBV15 with TRBJ2-7; a possible D gene is TRBD1 (5 bases). Per germline, CDR1 LNHNV and CDR2 YYDKDF (reference sequence). V shed 5 bases and J shed 3 bases, with 14 bases lying between them. CDR3 length equals 14 residues.

The V gene is TRBV10-3, the J gene TRBJ2-1; tentative D call: TRBD2 (6 bases). The CDR3 runs to 14 residues. The V gene lost 4 bases and the J gene lost 0 bases, with 7 bases spanning the gap. Germline CDR1 reads ENHRY; CDR2 reads SYGVKD. CDR3 sequence: CAISGGNSYNEQFF. The CDR3 coding sequence is TGTGCCATCAGTGGCGGGAACTCCTACAATGAGCAGTTCTTC.

The chain employs TRBV18 and TRBJ2-7, with TRBD2 matching over 9 bases. Germline V gene sequence: CDR1 KGHSH, CDR2 LQKENI. The CDR3 extends over 14 amino acids. Trimming at V came to 3 bases and at J to 5 bases, leaving 5 bases not matched to a gene. CDR3 sequence reads: CASSPSGREDEQYF. The CDR3 region has the DNA TGTGCCAGCTCACCTAGCGGGAGAGAGGACGAGCAGTACTTC. The full variable domain, its missing parts supplied by reference TRBV18 and TRBJ2-7, is NAGVMQNPRHLVRRRGQEARLRCSPMKGHSHVYWYRQLPEEGLKFMVYLQKENIIDESGMPKERFSAEFPKEGPSILRIQQVVRGDSAAYFCASSPSGREDEQYFGPGTRLTVT.

The V and J genes are TRBV11-3 and TRBJ2-7; 8 nucleotides match TRBD1. V lost 4 bases, J lost 1 base, and 3 bases stayed unmatched. From germline, CDR1 is SGHNT and CDR2 YENEEA. This CDR3 comprises 14 residues. The CDR3 coding sequence is TGTGCCAGCAGCTATCGGGACAGGTCCTACGAGCAGTACTTC. It specifies CASSYRDRSYEQYF.

V usage is TRBV7-2 and J usage is TRBJ1-1; TRBD1 might be the D (6 bases). Germline assignment: CDR1 SGHTA and CDR2 FQGNSA. CDR3 length: 13 amino acids. The V end was cut by 6 bases, the J end by 1 base, with 9 bases between. The CDR3 is CASRYRANTEAFF. Here the CDR3 DNA reads TGTGCCAGCAGGTACAGGGCGAACACTGAAGCTTTCTTT.

The chain carries TRBV19 and TRBJ2-5; D is uncertain. Germline V gene data show CDR1 as LNHDA and CDR2 as SQIVND (reference sequence). The V and J ends lost 3 bases and 3 bases respectively, with 14 bases between them. CDR3 length: 15 residues. This chain's CDR3 is CASSMIDQSKETQYF. DNA of the CDR3: TGTGCCAGTAGTATGATCGACCAATCCAAAGAGACCCAGTACTTC.

This sequence joins TRBV29-1 and TRBJ1-6; TRBD1 aligns across 9 bases. The germline V gene has CDR1 SQVTM and CDR2 ANQGSEA. J gave up 8 bases and V 6 bases, and 5 bases lay outside the gene matches. This CDR3 is 13 amino acids long. CDR3 residues: CSVGTGSDSPLHF. The CDR3 coding sequence is TGCAGCGTGGGGACAGGGTCAGATTCACCCCTCCACTTT.